The 21 T cell receptor beta chains below were found in one sample sequenced in a study of cytomegalovirus exposure and HLA in healthy donors. PCR employed 60 Vbeta and 13 Jbeta primers. Clones were sequenced by immunoSEQ multiplex PCR, and TCRdb holds only the in-frame ones, with some missing. The sample carries over 120,000 clones, 80% recorded once. Sequencing was performed on PBMCs. Receptors were obtained from a man in his forties or fifties in good health and CMV-seronegative.

The chain joins TRBV9 to TRBJ2-3, with D possibly matching TRBD1 (6 bases). This CDR3 has 16 residues. Trimming took 0 bases from V and 3 from J, leaving 14 bases between them. Per the germline V gene, CDR1 is SGDLS and CDR2 is YYNGEE. The CDR3 region is CASSVVMGQGTDTQYF. The CDR3 nucleotides are TGTGCCAGCAGCGTAGTTATGGGGCAGGGGACAGATACGCAGTATTTT.

The rearrangement links TRBV9 to TRBJ2-3, with D possibly TRBD2 on 6 matching bases. Trimming cost V 4 bases and J 0 bases, with 15 bases left between them. Per germline, CDR1 SGDLS and CDR2 YYNGEE. This CDR3 is 16 amino acids long. CDR3 DNA: TGTGCCAGCAGCTTCACCCCCGGGGGTAGCACAGATACGCAGTATTTT. Translating it yields CASSFTPGGSTDTQYF.

The chain couples TRBV18 to TRBJ2-5; possibly TRBD2 for D (6 bases). From germline, CDR1 is KGHSH and CDR2 LQKENI. V was pared by 6 bases and J by 5 bases, with 13 bases between. This CDR3 has 13 residues. CDR3 DNA sequence: TGTGCCAGCTCTCGGGACTTGGAGGAGACCCAGTACTTC. It encodes CASSRDLEETQYF.

The chain uses TRBV7-9 and TRBJ1-2; no definite D call. CDR1 and CDR2 from the germline V gene are SEHNR and FQNEAQ (reference sequence). The germline V and J ends were trimmed by 5 bases and 7 bases, with 20 bases remaining between them. The CDR3 spans 15 residues. The DNA of the CDR3 is TGTGCCAGCAGCGTGGCAGGCCAGGCTTTATCTGGCTACACCTTC. Amino acid sequence: CASSVAGQALSGYTF.

This chain connects TRBV30 to TRBJ1-4; possibly TRBD1 for D (6 bases). The V and J ends lost 2 bases and 7 bases respectively, with 11 bases between them. This CDR3 is 13 amino acids long. Looked up from germline, CDR1 is GTSNPN and CDR2 is SVGIG (reference sequence). The CDR3 region has the DNA TGTGCCTGGAGTACAGGGAAGGGTGAAAAACTGTTTTTT. Amino acid sequence: CAWSTGKGEKLFF.

The chain is built from TRBV6-5 and TRBJ2-7, with a weak D call TRBD1 (6 bases). Trimming took 8 bases from V and 1 from J, leaving 12 bases between them. The germline CDR1 and CDR2 sequences are MNHEY and SVGAGI. The length of the CDR3 is 13 residues. The CDR3 here is CASGRGNSYEQYF. CDR3 sequence (DNA): TGTGCCAGCGGCAGGGGAAATTCCTACGAGCAGTACTTC.

This chain uses TRBV18 with TRBJ2-7, with D possibly matching TRBD1 (5 bases). Per germline, CDR1 KGHSH and CDR2 LQKENI. This CDR3 has 14 amino acids. Trimming left V 3 bases short and J 4 bases short, with 13 bases between. The CDR3: CASSPQGSLYEQYF. As DNA, the CDR3 is TGTGCCAGCTCACCGCAGGGTAGTTTATACGAGCAGTACTTC.

The gene calls are TRBV11-2 and TRBJ2-7, with D perhaps TRBD2 (6 bases). CDR1 and CDR2 from the germline V gene are SGHAT and FQNNGV. V was trimmed by 7 bases and J by 7 bases, leaving 17 bases between them. The CDR3 consists of 13 residues. CDR3 amino acids: CASTGTLVGEQYF. CDR3 DNA: TGTGCCAGCACCGGGACTCTCGTGGGGGAGCAGTACTTC.

This rearrangement joins TRBV30 to TRBJ1-3, with 9 bases aligning to TRBD1. Per the germline V gene, CDR1 is GTSNPN and CDR2 is SVGIG (reference sequence). The length of the CDR3 is 16 residues. V trimming: 3 bases; J trimming: 0 bases; junction bases outside the gene matches: 6. CDR3 sequence: CAWRWTGDYSGNTIYF. CDR3 nucleotides: TGTGCCTGGAGGTGGACAGGGGACTACTCTGGAAACACCATATATTTT.

As for this clone: The same CDR3 also results from other DNA sequences found in this sample. This sequence joins TRBV9 and TRBJ1-5, with D perhaps matching TRBD1 (5 bases). The V end was cut by 0 bases, the J end by 2 bases, with 6 bases between. There are 14 residues in the CDR3. The germline gives CDR1 SGDLS, CDR2 YYNGEE. This chain's CDR3 is CASSVGGGNQPQHF. The CDR3 coding sequence is TGTGCCAGCAGCGTAGGGGGCGGCAATCAGCCCCAGCATTTT. The full variable domain, completed using reference TRBV9 and TRBJ1-5, is DSGVTQTPKHLITATGQRVTLRCSPRSGDLSVYWYQQSLDQGLQFLIQYYNGEERAKGNILERFSAQQFPDLHSELNLSSLELGDSALYFCASSVGGGNQPQHFGDGTRLSIL.

In this sample, this clone turned up a few times. The V call is TRBV18, the J call TRBJ2-6; the D gene is possibly TRBD1 (5 bases). This CDR3 has 17 residues. Germline V gene sequence: CDR1 KGHSH, CDR2 LQKENI. Trimming shortened V by 5 bases and J by 0 bases, and 14 bases separated the two germline ends. The DNA of the CDR3 is TGTGCCAGCTCAGATCCAAGGGGTGCCTCTGGGGCCAACGTCCTGACTTTC. Its translation is CASSDPRGASGANVLTF.

The J gene is TRBJ1-1, the V gene TRBV7-3; D not resolved. Germline CDR1 and CDR2: SGHTA and FQGTGA. This CDR3 comprises 13 residues. V was pared by 3 bases and J by 1 base, with 6 bases between. Here the CDR3 reads CASSLGRNTEAFF. For the CDR3, the DNA is TGTGCCAGCAGCTTGGGGAGGAACACTGAAGCTTTCTTT.

The chain employs TRBV6-5 and TRBJ2-7, with D perhaps TRBD1 (6 bases). Trimming cost V 6 bases and J 0 bases, with 12 bases left between them. This CDR3 has 14 amino acids. CDR1 MNHEY and CDR2 SVGAGI come from the germline V gene. This CDR3 is CASSRQELSYEQYF. The CDR3 DNA reads as TGTGCCAGCAGCAGACAGGAACTCTCCTACGAGCAGTACTTC.

The rearrangement joins TRBV27 to TRBJ2-7; 10 bases line up with TRBD2. Germline trimming cut 3 bases from V and 7 bases from J; bases unmatched to any gene: 6. The germline V gene encodes CDR1 MNHEY and CDR2 SMNVEV (reference sequence). The length of the CDR3 is 14 residues. DNA of the CDR3: TGTGCCAGCAGTTTCGCTAGCGGGGGCTTTGAGCAGTACTTC. Protein product: CASSFASGGFEQYF.

The CDR3 spells CASSLVQVSNEQYF. The CDR3, as DNA: TGCGCCAGCAGCTTGGTACAAGTATCGAACGAGCAGTACTTC. The chain is built from TRBV5-1 and TRBJ2-7; D is uncertain. Germline lookup yields CDR1 SGHRS and CDR2 YFSETQ. V lost 0 bases, J lost 5 bases, and 12 bases lay in between. There are 14 residues in the CDR3.

This clone is a singleton in its sample. V gene TRBV6-5 combines with J gene TRBJ2-2; D unclear. CDR3 length: 14 residues. Germline CDR1 MNHEY, CDR2 SVGAGI. V was clipped by 0 bases and J by 8 bases, with 10 bases between them. In DNA, the CDR3 is TGTGCCAGCAGTTACTCGCCATCCCAGGGGGAGCTGTTTTTT. Translating it yields CASSYSPSQGELFF.

The chain carries TRBV4-3 and TRBJ1-3; D call uncertain. With 4 bases removed from V and 2 bases from J, the gap between germline ends came to 9 bases. CDR3 length equals 14 residues. Germline CDR1 and CDR2: LGHNA and YSLEER. DNA of the CDR3: TGCGCCAGCAGCCCTGGCGGCGCTGGAAACACCATATATTTT. This encodes CASSPGGAGNTIYF.

The V and J genes are TRBV6-5 and TRBJ1-1; the D gene is possibly TRBD1 (5 bases). CDR1 and CDR2 (germline): MNHEY, SVGAGI. The CDR3 sequence is 15 residues long. The ends were cut back, 2 bases at V and 2 bases at J, with 12 bases in the middle. The CDR3 is CASSYTGDRNTEAFF. CDR3 bases: TGTGCCAGCAGTTACACAGGAGATAGAAACACTGAAGCTTTCTTT.

Here the CDR3 DNA reads TGTGCCAGCAGTGACCTAAGACTAGCGGGGGGGCAATCAGATACGCAGTATTTT. Residues: CASSDLRLAGGQSDTQYF. This sequence joins TRBV2 and TRBJ2-3, with 14 bases aligning to TRBD2. CDR1 is SNHLY and CDR2 is FYNNEI in the germline V gene. V shed 3 bases and J 4 bases; nucleotides not matched to a gene: 9. The CDR3 runs 18 residues. Filled out from reference TRBV2 and TRBJ2-3, the complete variable domain reads EPEVTQTPSHQVTQMGQEVILRCVPISNHLYFYWYRQILGQKVEFLVSFYNNEISEKSEIFDDQFSVERPDGSNFTLKIRSTKLEDSAMYFCASSDLRLAGGQSDTQYFGPGTRLTVL.

V and J are TRBV30 and TRBJ2-6, with unresolved D. Germline CDR1 and CDR2: GTSNPN and SVGIG (reference sequence). There are 23 residues in the CDR3. V dropped 2 bases and J dropped 0 bases, with 32 bases sitting between them. The CDR3 here is CAWSWLLRPFPQEVASGANVLTF. The DNA for the CDR3 is TGTGCCTGGAGTTGGCTCTTAAGACCGTTCCCCCAAGAGGTGGCCTCTGGGGCCAACGTCCTGACTTTC.

Note on this clone: The junction departs from the called germline gene at one end, perhaps through a read error. The chain couples TRBV6-6 to TRBJ2-7; 7 nucleotides match TRBD1. The CDR3 consists of 14 residues. Germline CDR1 MNHNY, CDR2 SVGAGI (reference sequence). The CDR3: CASNYYRGAYEQYF. For the CDR3, the DNA is TGTGCCAGCAATTACTACAGGGGAGCGTACGAGCAGTACTTC.